This paragraph covers one T cell receptor beta chain sequence. The antigen is not known. Researchers divided each subset's genomic DNA evenly across several immunoSEQ plates. Sorted-subset replicate PCRs used 150 to 200 ng of genomic DNA. This amount corresponded to some 32,000 T cell genomes. The data were produced by immunoSEQ multiplex PCR, yet TCRdb's version contains in-frame clones alone and is incomplete. The table has some 2 million clones, around 96% seen once; the top ten hold 0.85% to 1.3%. V lost 6 bases, J lost 8 bases, and 16 bases lay in between. This CDR3 is 14 amino acids long. Germline CDR1 LNHDA, CDR2 SQIVND (reference sequence). These data come from a study of shared clonotypes between healthy human individuals. General study points: Clonotype sharing levels among donors were expected to vary with sequencing depth. Sorted-subset samples were not fully sequenced, rarefaction indicated.

CD45RO-negative cells were positively selected for CCR7, leaving out terminally differentiated effector memory CD45RA+ cells. V and J are TRBV19 and TRBJ1-4; D ambiguous. Source material: naive CD8+ T cells sorted from blood. This receptor was identified in a man aged 18-30 years in good health. CDR3 nucleotide sequence: TGTGCCAGTAGCCTCCTAGAACATCGCGAAAAACTGTTTTTT. As protein: CASSLLEHREKLFF.